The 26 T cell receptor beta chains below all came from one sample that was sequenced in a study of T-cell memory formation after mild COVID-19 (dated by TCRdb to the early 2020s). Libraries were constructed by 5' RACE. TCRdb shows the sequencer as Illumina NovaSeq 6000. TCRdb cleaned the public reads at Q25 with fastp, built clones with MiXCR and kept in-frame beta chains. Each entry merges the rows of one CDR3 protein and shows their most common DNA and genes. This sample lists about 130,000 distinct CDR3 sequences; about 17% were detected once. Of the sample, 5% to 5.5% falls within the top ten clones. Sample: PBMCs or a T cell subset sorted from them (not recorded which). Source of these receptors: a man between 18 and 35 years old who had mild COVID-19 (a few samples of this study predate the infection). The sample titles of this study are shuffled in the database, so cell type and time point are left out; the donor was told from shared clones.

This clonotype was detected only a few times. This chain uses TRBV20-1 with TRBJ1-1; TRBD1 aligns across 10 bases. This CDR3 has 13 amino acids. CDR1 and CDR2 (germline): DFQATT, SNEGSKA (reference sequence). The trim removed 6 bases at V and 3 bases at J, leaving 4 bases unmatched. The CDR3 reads CSAGQGGDTEAFF. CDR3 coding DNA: TGCAGTGCAGGACAGGGGGGGGACACTGAAGCTTTCTTT.

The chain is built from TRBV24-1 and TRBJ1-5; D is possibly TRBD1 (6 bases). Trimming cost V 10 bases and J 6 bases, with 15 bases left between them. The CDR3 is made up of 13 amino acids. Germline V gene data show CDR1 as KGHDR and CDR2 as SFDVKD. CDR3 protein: CATQAGAAQPQHF. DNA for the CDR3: TGTGCCACTCAGGCGGGGGCGGCTCAGCCCCAGCATTTT.

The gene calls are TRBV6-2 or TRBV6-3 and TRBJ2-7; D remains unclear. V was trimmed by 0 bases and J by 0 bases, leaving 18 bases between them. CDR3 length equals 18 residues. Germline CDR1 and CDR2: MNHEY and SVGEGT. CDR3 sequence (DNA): TGTGCCAGCAGTTACTCTACGGCTGCGAGAGGTAGCTCCTACGAGCAGTACGTC. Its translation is CASSYSTAARGSSYEQYV.

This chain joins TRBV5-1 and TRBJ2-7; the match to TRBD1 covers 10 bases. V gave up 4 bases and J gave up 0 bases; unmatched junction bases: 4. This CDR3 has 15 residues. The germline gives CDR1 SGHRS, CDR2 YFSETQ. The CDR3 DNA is TGCGCCAGCAGCCTAGGGGACAGGGGCTCCTACGAGCAGTACTTC. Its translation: CASSLGDRGSYEQYF.

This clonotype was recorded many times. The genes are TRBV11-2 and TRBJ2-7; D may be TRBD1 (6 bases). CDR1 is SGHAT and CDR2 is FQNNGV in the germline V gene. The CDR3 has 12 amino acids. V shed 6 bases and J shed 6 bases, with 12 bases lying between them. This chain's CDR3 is CASSPTGLEQYF. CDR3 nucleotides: TGTGCCAGCAGTCCAACAGGGCTCGAGCAGTACTTC.

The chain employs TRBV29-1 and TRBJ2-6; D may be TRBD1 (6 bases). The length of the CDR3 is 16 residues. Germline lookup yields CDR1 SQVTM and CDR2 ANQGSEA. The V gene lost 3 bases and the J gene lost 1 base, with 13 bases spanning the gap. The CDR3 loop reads CSVDLQGGSGANVLTF. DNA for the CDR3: TGCAGCGTTGACTTACAGGGCGGGTCTGGGGCCAACGTCCTGACTTTC.

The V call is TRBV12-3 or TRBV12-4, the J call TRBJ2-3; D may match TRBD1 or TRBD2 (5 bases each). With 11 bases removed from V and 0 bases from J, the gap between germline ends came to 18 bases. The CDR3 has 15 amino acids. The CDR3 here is CAVKRGDFSTDTQYF. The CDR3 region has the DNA TGTGCCGTGAAGAGGGGCGACTTTAGCACAGATACGCAGTATTTT.

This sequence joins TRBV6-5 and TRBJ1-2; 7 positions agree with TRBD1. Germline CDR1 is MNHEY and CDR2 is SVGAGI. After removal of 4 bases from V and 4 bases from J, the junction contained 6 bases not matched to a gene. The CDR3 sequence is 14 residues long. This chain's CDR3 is CASSSAGGVYGYTF. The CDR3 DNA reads TGTGCCAGCAGTTCTGCAGGGGGGGTCTATGGCTACACCTTC.

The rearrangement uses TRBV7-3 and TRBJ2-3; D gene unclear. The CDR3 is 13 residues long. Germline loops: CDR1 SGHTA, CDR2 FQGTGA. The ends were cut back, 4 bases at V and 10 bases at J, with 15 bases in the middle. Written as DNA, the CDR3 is TGTGCCAGCAGCTCCAACGCTCCTCTCGCGCAGTATTTT. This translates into CASSSNAPLAQYF.

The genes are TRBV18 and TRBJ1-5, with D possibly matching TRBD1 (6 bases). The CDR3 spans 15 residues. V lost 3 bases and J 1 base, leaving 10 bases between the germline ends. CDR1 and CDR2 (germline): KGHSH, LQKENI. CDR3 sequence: CASSPPGASNQPQHF. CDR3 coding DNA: TGTGCCAGCTCACCCCCAGGGGCCAGCAATCAGCCCCAGCATTTT.

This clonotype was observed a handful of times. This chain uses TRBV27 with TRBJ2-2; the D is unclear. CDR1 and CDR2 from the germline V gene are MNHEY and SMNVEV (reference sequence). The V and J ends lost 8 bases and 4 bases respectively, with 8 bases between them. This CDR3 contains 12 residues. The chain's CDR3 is CASGWVTGELFF. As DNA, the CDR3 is TGTGCCAGCGGGTGGGTCACCGGGGAGCTGTTTTTT.

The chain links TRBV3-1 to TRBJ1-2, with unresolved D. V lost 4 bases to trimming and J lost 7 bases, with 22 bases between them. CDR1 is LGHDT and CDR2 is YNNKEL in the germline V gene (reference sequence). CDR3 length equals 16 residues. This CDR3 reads CASSPPYSARIGGYTF. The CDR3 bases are TGTGCCAGCAGCCCCCCTTACAGCGCCCGGATCGGTGGCTACACCTTC.

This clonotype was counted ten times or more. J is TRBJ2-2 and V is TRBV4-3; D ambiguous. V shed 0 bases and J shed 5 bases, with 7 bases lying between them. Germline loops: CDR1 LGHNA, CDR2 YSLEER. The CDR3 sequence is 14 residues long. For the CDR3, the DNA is TGCGCCAGCAGCCAAGATGGGGATACCGGGGAGCTGTTTTTT. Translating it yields CASSQDGDTGELFF.

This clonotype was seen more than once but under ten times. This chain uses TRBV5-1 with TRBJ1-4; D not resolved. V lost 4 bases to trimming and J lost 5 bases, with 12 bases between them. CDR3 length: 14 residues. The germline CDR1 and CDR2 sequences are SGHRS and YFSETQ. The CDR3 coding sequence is TGCGCCAGCAGCCTGCAGCCCCCGAATGAAAAACTGTTTTTT. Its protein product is CASSLQPPNEKLFF.

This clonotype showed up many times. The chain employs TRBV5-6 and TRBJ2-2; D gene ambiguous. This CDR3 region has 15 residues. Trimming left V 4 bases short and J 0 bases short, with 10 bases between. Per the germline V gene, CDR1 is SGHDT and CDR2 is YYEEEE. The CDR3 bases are TGTGCCAGCAGCCCCTTGGGTGCGAACACCGGGGAGCTGTTTTTT. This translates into CASSPLGANTGELFF.

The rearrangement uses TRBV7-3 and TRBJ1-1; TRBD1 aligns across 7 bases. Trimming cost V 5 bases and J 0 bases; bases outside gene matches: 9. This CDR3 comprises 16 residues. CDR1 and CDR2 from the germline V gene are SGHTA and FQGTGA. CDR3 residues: CASSPGTVFMNTEAFF. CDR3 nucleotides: TGTGCCAGCAGCCCGGGGACAGTTTTCATGAACACTGAAGCTTTCTTT.

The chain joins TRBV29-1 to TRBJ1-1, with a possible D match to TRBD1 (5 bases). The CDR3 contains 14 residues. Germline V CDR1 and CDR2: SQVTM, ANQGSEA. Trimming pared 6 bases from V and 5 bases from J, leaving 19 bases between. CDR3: CSVIHLAGRTEAFF. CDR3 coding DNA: TGCAGCGTGATACACCTAGCAGGGCGGACTGAAGCTTTCTTT.

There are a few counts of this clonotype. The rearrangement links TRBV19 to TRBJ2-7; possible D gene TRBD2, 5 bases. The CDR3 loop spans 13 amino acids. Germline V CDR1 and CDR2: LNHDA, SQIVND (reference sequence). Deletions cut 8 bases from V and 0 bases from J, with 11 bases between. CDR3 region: CASLDGLSYEQYF. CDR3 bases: TGTGCCAGTTTGGACGGACTCTCCTACGAGCAGTACTTC.

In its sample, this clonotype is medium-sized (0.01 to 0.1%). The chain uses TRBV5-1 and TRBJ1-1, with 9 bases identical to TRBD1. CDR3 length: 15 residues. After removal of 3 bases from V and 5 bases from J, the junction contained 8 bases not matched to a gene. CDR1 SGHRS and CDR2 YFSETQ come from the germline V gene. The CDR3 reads CASSSGTGQATEAFF. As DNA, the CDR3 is TGCGCCAGCAGCTCCGGGACAGGGCAGGCGACTGAAGCTTTCTTT. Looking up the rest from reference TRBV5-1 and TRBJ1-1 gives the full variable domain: KAGVTQTPRYLIKTRGQQVTLSCSPISGHRSVSWYQQTPGQGLQFLFEYFSETQRNKGNFPGRFSGRQFSNSRSEMNVSTLELGDSALYLCASSSGTGQATEAFFGQGTRLTVV.

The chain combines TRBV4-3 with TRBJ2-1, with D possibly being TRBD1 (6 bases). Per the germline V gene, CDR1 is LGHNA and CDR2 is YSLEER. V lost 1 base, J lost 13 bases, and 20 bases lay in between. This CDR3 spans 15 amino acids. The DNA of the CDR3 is TGCGCCAGCAGCCAAGGACAGGCGAACCAAGCTCTTCAGTTCTTC. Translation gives CASSQGQANQALQFF.

The CDR3 sequence is CATSNPYTEAFF. CDR3 in DNA: TGTGCCACCAGCAACCCGTACACTGAAGCTTTCTTT. V gene TRBV15 combines with J gene TRBJ1-1; D remains unclear. The germline V gene has CDR1 LNHNV and CDR2 YYDKDF (reference sequence). This CDR3 has 12 amino acids. The V end was cut by 4 bases, the J end by 3 bases, with 6 bases between.

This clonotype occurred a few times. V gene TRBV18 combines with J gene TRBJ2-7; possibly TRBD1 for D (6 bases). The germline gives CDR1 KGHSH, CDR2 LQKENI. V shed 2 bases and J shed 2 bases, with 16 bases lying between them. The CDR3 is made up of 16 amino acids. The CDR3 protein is CASSPTPSTGTYEQYV. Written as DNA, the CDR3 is TGTGCCAGCTCACCAACCCCTAGTACAGGGACCTACGAGCAGTACGTC.

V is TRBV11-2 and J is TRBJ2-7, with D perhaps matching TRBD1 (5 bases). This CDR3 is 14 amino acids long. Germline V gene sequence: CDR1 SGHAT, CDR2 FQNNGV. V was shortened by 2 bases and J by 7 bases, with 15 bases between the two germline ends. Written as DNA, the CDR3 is TGTGCCAGCAGCTTACCGCTTGGGTCAGGGGAGCAGTACTTC. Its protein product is CASSLPLGSGEQYF.

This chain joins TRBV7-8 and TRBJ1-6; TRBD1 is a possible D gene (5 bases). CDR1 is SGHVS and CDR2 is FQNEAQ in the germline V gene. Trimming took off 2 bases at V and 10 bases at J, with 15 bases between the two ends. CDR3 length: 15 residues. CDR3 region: CASSLNGAEGSPLHF. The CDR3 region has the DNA TGTGCCAGCAGCTTAAACGGGGCAGAAGGCTCACCCCTCCACTTT.

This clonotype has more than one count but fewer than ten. Here the CDR3 DNA reads TGTGCCAGCTCACCAGGACTAGCGGGGGGAATGACAGATACGCAGTATTTT. This codes for CASSPGLAGGMTDTQYF. The chain carries TRBV18 and TRBJ2-3; 14 nucleotides line up with TRBD2. V lost 2 bases and J lost 3; bases outside the gene matches: 4. Germline values: CDR1 KGHSH, CDR2 LQKENI. The length of the CDR3 is 17 residues.

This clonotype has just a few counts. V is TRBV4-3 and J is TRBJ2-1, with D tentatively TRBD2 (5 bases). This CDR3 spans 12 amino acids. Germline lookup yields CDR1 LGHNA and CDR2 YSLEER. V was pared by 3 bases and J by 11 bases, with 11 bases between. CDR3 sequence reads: CASSHGLGKQFF. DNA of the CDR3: TGCGCCAGCAGCCACGGACTGGGTAAGCAGTTCTTC.